The entry below describes one TCR beta chain. V gave up 6 bases and J gave up 4 bases; unmatched junction bases: 4. This CDR3 comprises 13 residues. Germline CDR1 reads SGHNT; CDR2 reads YENEEA. Random hexamers primed reverse transcription of roughly 0.5 to 1 ug RNA. MiXCR, applied by TCRdb to the immunoSEQ multiplex PCR reads, yields one record per CDR3 protein. The sample yields 150,000 to 180,000 distinct CDR3 sequences, approximately 95% seen once. The sample originates from a study of CD8 T cells in Susac syndrome. Study-wide context: Patients with Susac syndrome, at blood draw, were therapy-naive, on corticosteroids, or on intravenous immunoglobulin alone.

This receptor was identified in a human donor with Susac syndrome. This chain joins TRBV11-3 and TRBJ2-3; 7 nucleotides match TRBD2. Input material: CD4+ T cells from PBMCs. The CDR3 region has the DNA TGTGCCAGCAGGGGGGAGGGGTCAGATACGCAGTATTTT. It translates to CASRGEGSDTQYF.